This T cell receptor beta chain stems from a study of siplizumab effects on memory and regulatory T cells. The CDR3 contains 17 residues. Germline V lookup: CDR1 SNHLY, CDR2 FYNNEI. Trimming took 0 bases from V and 7 from J; bases not matched to a gene: 9. Using immunoSEQ multiplex PCR, the repertoire was profiled, and TCRdb retains in-frame clones only, with some absent. The repertoire holds about 91,000 clones, with approximately 96% as singletons. A remark on this clone: No antigen is known for it.

Naive, memory, effector memory and TEMRA subsets, all unstimulated, were sequenced in a few donor pairs. Overall study findings and caveats: With siplizumab, Treg-derived clones averaged about 70% of mappable alloreactive CD4+ clones, versus around 25% in controls. No functional test confirmed suppression by proliferating siplizumab-culture Tregs.

The receptor's source is a human donor in good health. This rearrangement joins TRBV2 to TRBJ2-1, with TRBD2 matching 10 bases. The sample was naive CD4+ T cells sorted from blood. The CDR3 sequence: CASSEAGVAGGSNEQFF. DNA of the CDR3: TGTGCCAGCAGTGAAGCTGGAGTAGCGGGGGGCTCGAATGAGCAGTTCTTC.